The 27 T cell receptor beta chains below were found in one sample sequenced in a study of response to subunit inactivated influenza vaccine. TCRdb reprocessed the RT-PCR reads with MiXCR, giving one entry per CDR3 protein. The repertoire holds about 830,000 distinct CDR3 sequences, with about 18% as singletons. The sample was PBMCs from blood, taken 5 days after vaccination. These receptors originate from a middle-aged man who received an inactivated influenza vaccine.

This clonotype was detected a few times. The V gene is TRBV7-3, the J gene TRBJ2-7; 7 nucleotides line up with TRBD2. The CDR3 loop spans 13 amino acids. V shed 5 bases and J 5 bases; nucleotides not matched to a gene: 6. The V gene's germline CDR1 is SGHTA and CDR2 FQGTGA. The DNA for the CDR3 is TGTGCCAGCAGCCCCATAGCGGGCGACGAGCAGTACTTC. Residues: CASSPIAGDEQYF.

The J gene is TRBJ2-2, the V gene TRBV10-3; TRBD1 matches 7 bases. Germline CDR1 reads ENHRY; CDR2 reads SYGVKD. J gave up 0 bases and V 5 bases, and 3 bases lay outside the gene matches. The CDR3 runs 15 residues. CDR3 residues: CAISRQGSNTGELFF. For the CDR3, the DNA is TGTGCCATCAGTCGACAGGGCTCGAACACCGGGGAGCTGTTTTTT.

The genes are TRBV6-5 and TRBJ2-5; 9 positions match TRBD2. The CDR3 loop spans 16 amino acids. Germline lookup yields CDR1 MNHEY and CDR2 SVGAGI. J gave up 2 bases and V 0 bases, and 4 bases lay outside the gene matches. The CDR3 sequence is CASSYSRGRAQETQYF. In nucleotides, the CDR3 is TGTGCCAGCAGTTACTCTCGCGGGAGGGCACAAGAGACCCAGTACTTC.

This clonotype was detected a few times. J is TRBJ1-6 and V is TRBV28; 10 bases line up with TRBD1. The germline gives CDR1 MDHEN, CDR2 SYDVKM. This CDR3 is 15 amino acids long. V dropped 4 bases and J dropped 11; count of bases not matched to a gene: 8. The CDR3 sequence: CASSSRDRGITPLHF. The CDR3 DNA is TGTGCCAGCAGTTCCCGGGACAGGGGTATAACACCCCTCCACTTT.

A few counts support this clonotype. The rearrangement joins TRBV7-9 to TRBJ1-1, with D maybe TRBD1 (5 bases). CDR3 length equals 13 residues. Germline CDR1 and CDR2: SEHNR and FQNEAQ (reference sequence). Deletions cut 6 bases from V and 4 bases from J, with 12 bases between. The CDR3 sequence is CASRDIAGTEAFF. CDR3 bases: TGTGCCAGCAGGGACATAGCTGGCACTGAAGCTTTCTTT.

Many counts were recorded for this clonotype. The genes are TRBV5-1 and TRBJ2-7; 14 positions agree with TRBD2. Germline lookup yields CDR1 SGHRS and CDR2 YFSETQ. This CDR3 comprises 15 residues. V trimming: 5 bases; J trimming: 2 bases; junction bases outside the gene matches: 3. This chain's CDR3 is CASRRLAGGTYEQYF. The CDR3 region has the DNA TGCGCCAGCAGACGACTAGCGGGAGGGACCTACGAGCAGTACTTC.

This chain connects TRBV4-3 to TRBJ1-6; 7 bases are shared with TRBD1. The V segment lost 3 bases and the J segment 4 bases; nucleotides outside the gene matches: 6. CDR1 and CDR2 (germline): LGHNA, YSLEER. The CDR3 totals 16 residues. The CDR3 protein is CASSQEGTAYNSPLHF. In DNA, the CDR3 is TGCGCCAGCAGCCAGGAAGGGACAGCTTATAATTCACCCCTCCACTTT.

Only a few counts were recorded for this clonotype. V and J are TRBV20-1 and TRBJ1-1; 7 bases match TRBD1. CDR1 is DFQATT, CDR2 SNEGSKA, per germline (reference sequence). The junction had 11 bases not matched to a gene; V was cut back by 4 bases and J by 3 bases. There are 15 residues in the CDR3. CDR3 coding DNA: TGCAGTGCTAAAGCAGGGGGAAGGTTAGACACTGAAGCTTTCTTT. As protein: CSAKAGGRLDTEAFF.

The chain carries TRBV7-2 and TRBJ1-2; the D is unclear. V dropped 5 bases and J dropped 6 bases, with 13 bases sitting between them. Germline assignment: CDR1 SGHTA and CDR2 FQGNSA. The CDR3 covers 13 residues. CDR3 DNA sequence: TGTGCCAGCAGCCCACCCAACAGCAATGGCTACACCTTC. Translation: CASSPPNSNGYTF.

The chain uses TRBV4-1 and TRBJ2-5; D is perhaps TRBD1 (5 bases). Between the trimmed V and J ends, which lost 0 bases and 5 bases, there was a span of 10 bases. The CDR3 runs 14 residues. Germline CDR1 is MGHRA and CDR2 is YSYEKL. The CDR3 DNA reads TGCGCCAGCAGCCAAGATAGCAGGGATGAGACCCAGTACTTC. Residues: CASSQDSRDETQYF.

The chain is built from TRBV21-1 and TRBJ2-2; the listed D gene, TRBD1, was not tested against the DNA. TRBV21-1 is a pseudogene locus. CDR3 length: 13 amino acids. The CDR3 loop reads CASSKRQGGELFF. CDR3 sequence (DNA): TGTGCCAGCAGCAAACGACAGGGCGGGGAGCTGTTTTTT.

This clonotype was counted at least ten times. The chain carries TRBV7-9 and TRBJ1-1; D might be TRBD1 (6 bases). The germline V and J ends were trimmed by 5 bases and 0 bases, with 10 bases remaining between them. CDR3 size: 14 residues. The germline CDR1 and CDR2 sequences are SEHNR and FQNEAQ (reference sequence). The CDR3 DNA follows: TGTGCCAGCAGCGGACAGTTTCTGAACACTGAAGCTTTCTTT. Translation gives CASSGQFLNTEAFF.

This clonotype came up a few times. The V and J genes are TRBV4-1 and TRBJ2-1; 12 bases line up with TRBD1. The germline V gene has CDR1 MGHRA and CDR2 YSYEKL. V lost 0 bases and J lost 9; bases outside the gene matches: 9. The CDR3 totals 17 residues. CDR3 loop: CASSQDPTGTGGSEQFF. CDR3 nucleotide sequence: TGCGCCAGCAGCCAAGATCCAACCGGGACAGGGGGCAGTGAGCAGTTCTTC.

For the CDR3, the DNA is TGCGCCAGCAGCTTGGGGGAGACTCGGATTTTGGATACGCAGTATTTT. It specifies CASSLGETRILDTQYF. V is TRBV5-1 and J is TRBJ2-3; weak D call: TRBD2 (5 bases). The CDR3 length is 16 residues. The germline V and J ends were trimmed by 0 bases and 6 bases, with 17 bases remaining between them. Looked up from germline, CDR1 is SGHRS and CDR2 is YFSETQ.

This clonotype was observed a handful of times. This rearrangement joins TRBV12-3 or TRBV12-4 to TRBJ2-7; 10 bases agree with TRBD2. The CDR3 sequence is 15 residues long. The V segment lost 3 bases and the J segment 0 bases; nucleotides outside the gene matches: 2. CDR3 in amino acids: CASSFSSGGSYEQYF. CDR3 DNA sequence: TGTGCCAGCAGTTTTTCTAGCGGGGGCTCCTACGAGCAGTACTTC.

In its sample, this clonotype was seen a few times. The genes are TRBV5-1 and TRBJ1-1; a possible D gene is TRBD1 (6 bases). Per germline, CDR1 SGHRS and CDR2 YFSETQ. Trimming took 4 bases from V and 10 from J, leaving 29 bases between them. The CDR3 runs to 17 residues. Here the CDR3 DNA reads TGCGCCAGCAGCACGGGCGTCATGGGGGCAGGGATTTTTGGAGCTTTCTTT. This gives the protein CASSTGVMGAGIFGAFF. The full variable domain, its missing parts supplied by reference TRBV5-1 and TRBJ1-1, is KAGVTQTPRYLIKTRGQQVTLSCSPISGHRSVSWYQQTPGQGLQFLFEYFSETQRNKGNFPGRFSGRQFSNSRSEMNVSTLELGDSALYLCASSTGVMGAGIFGAFFGQGTRLTVV.

V and J are TRBV4-1 and TRBJ2-5; 7 nucleotides line up with TRBD1. J was trimmed by 4 bases and V by 3 bases; bases with no gene match: 5. In germline, CDR1 is MGHRA, CDR2 YSYEKL. The CDR3 runs 14 residues. The CDR3 DNA reads as TGCGCCAGCAGCCACCAGCCAGGGGGAGAGACCCAGTACTTC. This encodes CASSHQPGGETQYF.

This clonotype was counted at least ten times. The rearrangement joins TRBV29-1 to TRBJ2-1, with D uncertain. In germline, CDR1 is SQVTM, CDR2 ANQGSEA. CDR3 size: 8 residues. CDR3 in amino acids: CSTGEQFF. In nucleotides, the CDR3 is TGCAGTACCGGTGAGCAGTTCTTC.

The CDR3 DNA reads TGTGCCAGCAGTTTCCAGACAGGGTTGGAGACCCAGTACTTC. Its protein product is CASSFQTGLETQYF. This chain uses TRBV12-3 or TRBV12-4 with TRBJ2-5; 7 nucleotides line up with TRBD1. The J segment lost 5 bases and the V segment lost 3 bases, leaving 6 bases of the junction unmatched. The CDR3 totals 14 residues.

The rearrangement joins TRBV7-6 to TRBJ2-1; perhaps TRBD1 as D (6 bases). The germline V gene encodes CDR1 SGHVS and CDR2 FNYEAQ. Trimming shortened V by 2 bases and J by 5 bases, and 13 bases separated the two germline ends. This CDR3 spans 15 amino acids. CDR3 in amino acids: CASSLTGRTNNEQFF. CDR3 nucleotides: TGTGCCAGCAGCTTAACAGGGAGAACTAACAATGAGCAGTTCTTC.

This clonotype was counted between two and nine times. J is TRBJ2-1 and V is TRBV7-2, with 14 bases identical to TRBD2. The CDR3 extends over 15 amino acids. Trimming removed 3 bases from V and 8 bases from J; junction bases left unmatched: 3. Germline CDR1 and CDR2: SGHTA and FQGNSA. The CDR3 sequence: CASSLTSGGGYEQFF. The CDR3 region has the DNA TGTGCCAGCAGCTTGACTAGCGGGGGGGGGTATGAGCAGTTCTTC.

This sequence joins TRBV4-3 and TRBJ2-1, with 7 bases fitting TRBD2. The CDR3 is made up of 15 amino acids. From germline, CDR1 is LGHNA and CDR2 YSLEER. J lost 7 bases, V lost 0 bases, and 6 bases had no gene match. CDR3: CASSQDNSGLNEQFF. The CDR3 DNA follows: TGCGCCAGCAGCCAAGATAATAGCGGGTTAAATGAGCAGTTCTTC.

This clonotype was seen more than once but under ten times. V gene TRBV5-1 combines with J gene TRBJ2-5, with D possibly matching TRBD1 (6 bases). The germline gives CDR1 SGHRS, CDR2 YFSETQ. CDR3 length equals 15 residues. Trimming pared 0 bases from V and 0 bases from J, leaving 9 bases between. The CDR3 coding sequence is TGCGCCAGCAGCTTGGCTGGGACATACCAAGAGACCCAGTACTTC. Protein: CASSLAGTYQETQYF.

DNA for the CDR3: TGTGCCAGCAGCCCCAATCCGAAGGGTAGAAAAGAGACCCAGTACTTC. Residues: CASSPNPKGRKETQYF. This rearrangement joins TRBV11-2 to TRBJ2-5; D is unclear. The CDR3 is made up of 16 amino acids. Trimming removed 5 bases from V and 3 bases from J, with 19 bases in between. Germline assignment: CDR1 SGHAT and CDR2 FQNNGV. The whole variable domain, remainder taken from reference TRBV11-2 and TRBJ2-5, is EAGVAQSPRYKIIEKRQSVAFWCNPISGHATLYWYQQILGQGPKLLIQFQNNGVVDDSQLPKDRFSAERLKGVDSTLKIQPAKLEDSAVYLCASSPNPKGRKETQYFGPGTRLLVL.

The rearrangement joins TRBV15 to TRBJ1-6; 11 bases agree with TRBD1. The germline V gene encodes CDR1 LNHNV and CDR2 YYDKDF (reference sequence). Trimming removed 8 bases from V and 9 bases from J; junction bases left unmatched: 6. The CDR3 sequence is 14 residues long. CDR3 loop: CATRGGQGASPLHF. The CDR3 region has the DNA TGTGCCACCCGCGGTGGACAGGGGGCTTCACCCCTCCACTTT. The full variable domain, rest sourced from reference TRBV15 and TRBJ1-6, is DAMVIQNPRYQVTQFGKPVTLSCSQTLNHNVMYWYQQKSSQAPKLLFHYYDKDFNNEADTPDNFQSRRPNTSFCFLDIRSPGLGDTAMYLCATRGGQGASPLHFGNGTRLTVT.

J is TRBJ2-1 and V is TRBV7-2, with TRBD2 identical over 12 bases. This CDR3 comprises 16 residues. The J segment lost 8 bases and the V segment lost 1 base, leaving 6 bases of the junction unmatched. The V gene's germline CDR1 is SGHTA and CDR2 FQGNSA. In nucleotides, the CDR3 is TGTGCCAGCAGCTTAGACGGACTAGCGGGAATCCATGAGCAGTTCTTC. It translates to CASSLDGLAGIHEQFF.

This clonotype was seen more than once but under ten times. The V gene is TRBV20-1, the J gene TRBJ2-1, with 7 positions matching TRBD2. This CDR3 spans 15 amino acids. Per the germline V gene, CDR1 is DFQATT and CDR2 is SNEGSKA (reference sequence). Unmatched junction bases numbered 14, after V lost 5 bases and J lost 7 bases. DNA of the CDR3: TGCAGTGCTGGACCCCGGACTAGACTCTGGAATGAGCAGTTCTTC. Translation gives CSAGPRTRLWNEQFF.